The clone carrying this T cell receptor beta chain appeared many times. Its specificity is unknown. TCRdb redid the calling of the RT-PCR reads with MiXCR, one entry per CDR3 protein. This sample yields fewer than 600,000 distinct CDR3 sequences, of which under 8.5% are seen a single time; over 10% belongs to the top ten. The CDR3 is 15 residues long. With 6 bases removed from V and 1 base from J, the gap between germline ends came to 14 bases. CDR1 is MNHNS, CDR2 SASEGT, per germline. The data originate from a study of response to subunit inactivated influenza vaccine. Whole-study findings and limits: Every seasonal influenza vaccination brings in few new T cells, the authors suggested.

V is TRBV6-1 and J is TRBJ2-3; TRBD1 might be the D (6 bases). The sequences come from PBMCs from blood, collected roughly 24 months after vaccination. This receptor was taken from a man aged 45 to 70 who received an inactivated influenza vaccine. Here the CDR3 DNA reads TGTGCCAGCAGGGGACAATCCCTAGGCACAGATACGCAGTATTTT. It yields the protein CASRGQSLGTDTQYF.